This T cell receptor beta chain was sequenced during a study of T cells expressing NK-cell markers. Study-level information: Cells sorted as CD3+CD56+NKG2C+, CD3+CD56+NKG2C- and CD3+CD56-NKG2C+ T cells supplied the TCR beta repertoires. There were seven HCMV-seropositive donors and one seronegative donor among the eight sequenced. Overall study results and limits: Among CD8+ T cells from 5 to 7 donors, dominant NKG2C+ clonotypes accounted for about 1.0-7.0%.

TCRdb reanalyzed the 5' RACE reads, giving one entry per CDR3 protein sequence and no DNA. The listing records some 120,000 distinct CDR3 sequences. Note on this clonotype: As yet, its antigen is unknown.

The CDR3 consists of 15 residues. V is TRBV12-3 or TRBV12-4 and J is TRBJ1-1. Specimen: blood T cells: a sorted CD56 or NKG2C T cell subset, CD4+ or CD8+ T cells, or bulk PBMC T cells (not recorded which). The source is a woman between 18 and 75 years old in good health. The CDR3 region is CASSLPLWDKSEAFF.